The next 23 T cell receptor beta chains were all read from a single sample in a study of T cell responses to AZD1222 COVID-19 vaccine. Some clones are missing from TCRdb's copy, which holds only in-frame ones; the method was immunoSEQ multiplex PCR. Here the sample spans about 150,000 clones, about 93% being singletons. This sample comprised peripheral blood, obtained on day 0 of AZD1222 vaccination. The receptors were gathered from an adult in good health.

The chain employs TRBV7-6 and TRBJ2-7; 8 bases match TRBD1. The V segment lost 3 bases and the J segment 2 bases; nucleotides outside the gene matches: 6. CDR1 is SGHVS, CDR2 FNYEAQ, per germline. The CDR3 is 15 amino acids. CDR3 sequence: CASSLAGTGTYEQYF. CDR3 nucleotide sequence: TGTGCCAGCAGCTTGGCCGGGACAGGAACCTACGAGCAGTACTTC. The entire variable domain, with the rest obtained from reference TRBV7-6 and TRBJ2-7, is as follows: GAGVSQSPRYKVTKRGQDVALRCDPISGHVSLYWYRQALGQGPEFLTYFNYEAQQDKSGLPNDRFSAERPEGSISTLTIQRTEQRDSAMYRCASSLAGTGTYEQYFGPGTRLTVT.

This chain uses TRBV12-3 or TRBV12-4 with TRBJ1-2; TRBD1 agrees at 9 bases. The V segment lost 6 bases and the J segment 7 bases; nucleotides outside the gene matches: 6. This CDR3 has 13 residues. The CDR3 coding sequence is TGTGCCAGCAGCCGGGGGACAGGGCTTGGCTACACCTTC. This translates into CASSRGTGLGYTF.

The gene calls are TRBV3-1 (or the pseudogene TRBV3-2) and TRBJ1-1; TRBD1 matches at 9 bases. The CDR3 is 12 residues long. Trimming removed 2 bases from V and 11 bases from J; junction bases left unmatched: 3. In germline, CDR1 is LGHDT, CDR2 YNNKEL (reference sequence). CDR3 in amino acids: CASSQRTGDAFF. In DNA form, the CDR3 reads TGTGCCAGCAGCCAAAGGACAGGGGACGCTTTCTTT.

This rearrangement joins TRBV19 to TRBJ1-5, with D possibly matching TRBD1 (6 bases). The CDR3 is 16 residues long. Trimming removed 5 bases from V and 6 bases from J, with 20 bases in between. CDR1 is LNHDA, CDR2 SQIVND, per germline (reference sequence). CDR3 DNA sequence: TGTGCCAGTAGTCCCGGTGGGGGGGGCCGCAGTCAGCCCCAGCATTTT. Translated: CASSPGGGGRSQPQHF.

The chain has TRBV19 and TRBJ1-5; 7 bases match TRBD1. The CDR3 has 14 residues. V was clipped by 6 bases and J by 2 bases; unmatched bases: 4. The V gene's germline CDR1 is LNHDA and CDR2 SQIVND (reference sequence). DNA of the CDR3: TGTGCCAGTAGAGGGGGCGCGGGCAATCAGCCCCAGCATTTT. This sequence encodes CASRGGAGNQPQHF. Variable domain in full (rest from reference TRBV19 and TRBJ1-5): DGGITQSPKYLFRKEGQNVTLSCEQNLNHDAMYWYRQDPGQGLRLIYYSQIVNDFQKGDIAEGYSVSREKKESFPLTVTSAQKNPTAFYLCASRGGAGNQPQHFGDGTRLSIL.

CDR3 bases: TGCGCCAGCAGCTTGTTTGGACAACTTAGCTCCTATAATTCACCCCTCCACTTT. As protein: CASSLFGQLSSYNSPLHF. The rearrangement joins TRBV5-1 to TRBJ1-6; TRBD1 might be the D (5 bases). Trimming shortened V by 1 base and J by 0 bases, and 14 bases separated the two germline ends. The CDR3 covers 18 residues. Per the germline V gene, CDR1 is SGHRS and CDR2 is YFSETQ.

The J gene is TRBJ2-1, the V gene TRBV9; D could derive from TRBD1 or TRBD2 (7 bases each). V gave up 2 bases and J gave up 7 bases, with 16 bases separating them. In germline, CDR1 is SGDLS, CDR2 YYNGEE. This CDR3 spans 15 amino acids. In DNA form, the CDR3 reads TGTGCCAGCAGCGTTGAGGACAGGCGGGGGAATGAGCAGTTCTTC. This encodes CASSVEDRRGNEQFF.

The chain couples TRBV5-4 to TRBJ2-7; 9 positions agree with TRBD1. Per the germline V gene, CDR1 is SGHNT and CDR2 is YYREEE (reference sequence). The CDR3 covers 14 residues. With 4 bases clipped from V and 5 bases from J, the junction kept 7 bases outside the gene matches. CDR3 sequence (DNA): TGTGCCAGCAGCCGGGACAGGGTAATAAACGAGCAGTACTTC. Its translation is CASSRDRVINEQYF.

The chain carries TRBV5-1 and TRBJ1-4, with 9 bases matching TRBD1. The CDR3 contains 14 residues. Germline trimming cut 4 bases from V and 8 bases from J; bases unmatched to any gene: 6. In germline, CDR1 is SGHRS, CDR2 YFSETQ. Written as DNA, the CDR3 is TGCGCCAGCAGCCCGGGGACAGGGAGGGAAAAACTGTTTTTT. Its protein is CASSPGTGREKLFF.

V usage is TRBV2 and J usage is TRBJ1-3, with 8 bases fitting TRBD1. Trimming took 9 bases from V and 1 from J; bases not matched to a gene: 11. This CDR3 is built from 16 residues. The germline V gene encodes CDR1 SNHLY and CDR2 FYNNEI. The CDR3 protein is CARLAQGASSGNTIYF. The CDR3 DNA sequence: TGTGCCAGACTGGCCCAGGGGGCTAGTTCTGGAAACACCATATATTTT.

The chain uses TRBV4-1 and TRBJ1-1; TRBD1 aligns across 9 bases. In germline, CDR1 is MGHRA, CDR2 YSYEKL. The V and J ends lost 4 bases and 7 bases, in that order; junction bases with no gene match: 16. The CDR3 is made up of 17 amino acids. In nucleotides, the CDR3 is TGCGCCAGCAGCCTATCTCGGTGGGGACAGGGTGATCTTGAAGCTTTCTTT. It specifies CASSLSRWGQGDLEAFF.

This clone was detected once. The rearrangement uses TRBV27 and TRBJ1-4, with TRBD1 matching 7 bases. Germline loops: CDR1 MNHEY, CDR2 SMNVEV (reference sequence). Trimming cost V 5 bases and J 8 bases; bases outside gene matches: 8. The CDR3 loop spans 14 amino acids. The CDR3 DNA follows: TGTGCCAGCAGTCCAGACAGGGCCGAAGAAAAACTGTTTTTT. Amino acids: CASSPDRAEEKLFF.

A single count supports this clone. CDR3 coding DNA: TGTGCCAGCAGTTATGACAGGGGAATGTTGGGAGGAAGAACTGAGCAGTTCTTC. It translates to CASSYDRGMLGGRTEQFF. The gene calls are TRBV5-6 and TRBJ2-1; 8 bases align to TRBD1. CDR1 and CDR2 from the germline V gene are SGHDT and YYEEEE. There are 18 residues in the CDR3. The trim removed 5 bases at V and 9 bases at J, leaving 22 bases unmatched. The whole variable domain, filled in from reference TRBV5-6 and TRBJ2-1, reads DAGVTQSPTHLIKTRGQQVTLRCSPKSGHDTVSWYQQALGQGPQFIFQYYEEEERQRGNFPDRFSGHQFPNYSSELNVNALLLGDSALYLCASSYDRGMLGGRTEQFFGPGTRLTVL.

V gene TRBV5-8 combines with J gene TRBJ1-2, with TRBD1 matching 8 bases. The V gene's germline CDR1 is SGHTS and CDR2 YDEGEE. V dropped 0 bases and J dropped 5; count of bases not matched to a gene: 9. This CDR3 has 16 residues. CDR3 DNA: TGTGCCAGCAGCTTGGCCGGACAGGGAGGGACGTATGGCTACACCTTC. Translated: CASSLAGQGGTYGYTF.

The chain recombines TRBV18 with TRBJ1-1; no definite D call. Germline values: CDR1 KGHSH, CDR2 LQKENI. With 3 bases removed from V and 2 bases from J, the gap between germline ends came to 10 bases. This CDR3 has 14 amino acids. Written as DNA, the CDR3 is TGTGCCAGCTCACCTTATGAAGCAAACACTGAAGCTTTCTTT. It translates to CASSPYEANTEAFF.

V gene TRBV18 combines with J gene TRBJ1-1; 8 nucleotides align to TRBD1. CDR1 and CDR2 (germline): KGHSH, LQKENI. The CDR3 covers 13 residues. The V segment lost 4 bases and the J segment 6 bases; nucleotides outside the gene matches: 4. CDR3 region: CASSRPDRAEAFF. The CDR3 coding sequence is TGTGCCAGCTCACGACCGGACAGGGCTGAAGCTTTCTTT.

The genes are TRBV7-9 and TRBJ2-3, with D tentatively TRBD2 (6 bases). The CDR3 loop spans 15 amino acids. The germline V and J ends were trimmed by 1 base and 6 bases, with 14 bases remaining between them. Germline V CDR1 and CDR2: SEHNR, FQNEAQ (reference sequence). The CDR3 bases are TGTGCCAGCAGCTTAGGGCTAGCCCGGGAGGATACGCAGTATTTT. It specifies CASSLGLAREDTQYF. Full variable domain (outside the CDR3, taken from reference TRBV7-9 and TRBJ2-3): DTGVSQNPRHKITKRGQNVTFRCDPISEHNRLYWYRQTLGQGPEFLTYFQNEAQLEKSRLLSDRFSAERPKGSFSTLEIQRTEQGDSAMYLCASSLGLAREDTQYFGPGTRLTVL.

This clone was counted a single time. This chain connects TRBV11-2 to TRBJ2-3; D unresolved. CDR1 and CDR2 (germline): SGHAT, FQNNGV. The CDR3 extends over 19 amino acids. Trimming cost V 5 bases and J 2 bases, with 26 bases left between them. This CDR3 is CASSNRFRGPLIPTDTQYF. CDR3 in DNA: TGTGCCAGCAGCAACCGATTCCGCGGTCCTCTTATACCCACAGATACGCAGTATTTT.

This chain uses TRBV30 with TRBJ1-4; D remains ambiguous. The CDR3 spans 13 residues. Germline V lookup: CDR1 GTSNPN, CDR2 SVGIG (reference sequence). Trimming took off 2 bases at V and 7 bases at J, with 11 bases between the two ends. CDR3 sequence reads: CAWSPYVVEKLFF. The CDR3 bases are TGTGCCTGGAGTCCCTACGTTGTTGAAAAACTGTTTTTT.

V is TRBV29-1 and J is TRBJ2-7; 7 bases map to TRBD2. V lost 6 bases, J lost 4 bases, and 15 bases stayed unmatched. This CDR3 comprises 15 residues. Germline V CDR1 and CDR2: SQVTM, ANQGSEA. This chain's CDR3 is CSVAPTAGVGYEQYF. CDR3 DNA sequence: TGCAGCGTCGCCCCTACTGCGGGAGTAGGATACGAGCAGTACTTC.

This clone has just one count. The chain couples TRBV7-7 to TRBJ2-3; D ambiguous. Germline V gene sequence: CDR1 SSHAT, CDR2 FNYEAQ (reference sequence). The CDR3 sequence is 13 residues long. Trimming left V 1 base short and J 6 bases short, with 8 bases between. In DNA, the CDR3 is TGTGCCAGCAGCTTAGGGGGAAAGGATACGCAGTATTTT. Its protein is CASSLGGKDTQYF.

This rearrangement joins TRBV6-5 to TRBJ1-1; D gene ambiguous. This CDR3 is 14 amino acids long. V was shortened by 7 bases and J by 1 base, with 13 bases between the two germline ends. CDR1 is MNHEY and CDR2 is SVGAGI in the germline V gene. CDR3: CASIDGSRNTEAFF. The CDR3 region has the DNA TGTGCCAGCATCGACGGCAGCCGGAACACTGAAGCTTTCTTT.

V is TRBV7-9 and J is TRBJ1-1; D is ambiguous. The CDR3 runs 16 residues. Per germline, CDR1 SEHNR and CDR2 FQNEAQ (reference sequence). Trimming took 4 bases from V and 0 from J, leaving 15 bases between them. As DNA, the CDR3 is TGTGCCAGCAGCTCCGCTGGACGGAGGTTGAACACTGAAGCTTTCTTT. This encodes CASSSAGRRLNTEAFF.